This TCR beta chain was captured by sequencing in a study of cytomegalovirus exposure and HLA in healthy donors (dated 2017 in TCRdb). Study-wide context: According to a later analysis, the roughly 120 validation repertoires were produced on the same platform as the roughly 600 repertoires of the first cohort. The study aimed to test whether cataloging public T cell receptors could reveal signatures of past pathogen exposure. In addition to the first cohort of 650 to 750 subjects, a separate validation cohort of some 120 different subjects was used. To predict cytomegalovirus infection status, the study combined high-throughput TCR immunosequencing, statistical association of individual TCRs with disease status, and machine learning. The full study reports these points: In a later analysis, TCRs clustered in the first cohort were found to also tend to co-occur in the roughly 120 validation repertoires, with 85% to 95% of cluster scores above 0. The study gave a list of 150 to 200 TCR beta chains associated with cytomegalovirus. Most TCR sequences were observed very rarely across donors, whereas some public TCRs were present in many individuals. In both the original and validation cohorts, the classifier was reported to diagnose cytomegalovirus status with high specificity and sensitivity. A few of the identified cytomegalovirus-associated TCR beta chains were confirmed in vitro to be specific for cytomegalovirus antigens. The authors suggested that the approach could potentially be extended to other disease states and immunological phenotypes. All 120 or so repertoires were used to score co-occurrence in the validation cohort in a later analysis, because that analysis had no HLA typing for the cohort.

There are 16 amino acids in the CDR3, from cysteine to phenylalanine inclusive. Kept here is only the CDR3 DNA, which spans 48 bases and is read in frame from base 1. Libraries came from the immunoSEQ multiplex PCR assay. Concerning the study's data processing: A statistical classification framework was developed to diagnose cytomegalovirus status using the catalog of TCR beta chain sequences. TCRdb provides this immuneACCESS table in a form limited to in-frame rearrangements. Some clones are lacking; in checked studies, under half of them reflect an unresolved V gene, and why the rest are absent is not known. Clone size and V and J calls were adopted from that table, with D and trimming inferred from the DNA. The table for this sample lists approximately 110,000 clones; around 94% of them were counted only once. The ten largest clones capture approximately 1.2% of the sample. The donors belonged to the validation cohort of about 130 subjects, which was separate from the approximately 610-subject first cohort.

Note on this clone: The specificity of this receptor is unknown. There are no base qualities to consult, and no much larger clone falls within one base.

The TCR was taken from a woman under 30 in good health and CMV-seronegative. The sequenced sample consisted of PBMCs. The chain is encoded by TRBV21-1 joined to TRBJ2-3; TRBD2, the table's D call, lacks a check against the DNA. TRBV21-1 is shown as a pseudogene. The sequenced DNA is TGTGCCAGCAGCAATGTCCTAGCGGGACACACAGATACGCAGTATTTT. This encodes CASSNVLAGHTDTQYF.